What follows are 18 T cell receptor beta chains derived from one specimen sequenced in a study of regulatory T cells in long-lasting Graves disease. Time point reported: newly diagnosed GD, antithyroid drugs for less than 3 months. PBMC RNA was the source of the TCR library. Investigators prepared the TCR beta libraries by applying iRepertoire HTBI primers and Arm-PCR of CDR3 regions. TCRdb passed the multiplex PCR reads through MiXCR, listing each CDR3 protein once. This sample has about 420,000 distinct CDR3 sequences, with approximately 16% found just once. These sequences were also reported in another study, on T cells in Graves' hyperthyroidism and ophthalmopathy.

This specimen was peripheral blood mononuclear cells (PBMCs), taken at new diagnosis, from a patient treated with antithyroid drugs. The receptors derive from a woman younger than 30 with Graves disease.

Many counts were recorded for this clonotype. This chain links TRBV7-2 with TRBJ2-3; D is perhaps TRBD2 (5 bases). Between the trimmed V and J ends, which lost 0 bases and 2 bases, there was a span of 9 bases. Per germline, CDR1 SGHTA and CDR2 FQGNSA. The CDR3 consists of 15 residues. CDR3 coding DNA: TGTGCCAGCAGCTTAGCTCCGGGGAACACAGATACGCAGTATTTT. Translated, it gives CASSLAPGNTDTQYF.

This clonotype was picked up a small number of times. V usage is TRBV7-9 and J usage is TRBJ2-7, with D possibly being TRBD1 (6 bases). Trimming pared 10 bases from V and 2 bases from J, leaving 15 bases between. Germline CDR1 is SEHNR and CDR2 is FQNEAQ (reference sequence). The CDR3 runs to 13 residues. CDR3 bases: TGTGCCAACAGGCCACAGGGCACCTACGAGCAGTACTTC. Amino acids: CANRPQGTYEQYF.

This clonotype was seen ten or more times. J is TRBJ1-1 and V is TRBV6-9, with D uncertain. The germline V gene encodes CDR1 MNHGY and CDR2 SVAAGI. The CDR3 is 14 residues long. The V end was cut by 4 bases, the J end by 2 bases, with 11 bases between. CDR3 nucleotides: TGTGCCAGCAGTTCAAGGGTTGGAAACACTGAAGCTTTCTTT. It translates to CASSSRVGNTEAFF.

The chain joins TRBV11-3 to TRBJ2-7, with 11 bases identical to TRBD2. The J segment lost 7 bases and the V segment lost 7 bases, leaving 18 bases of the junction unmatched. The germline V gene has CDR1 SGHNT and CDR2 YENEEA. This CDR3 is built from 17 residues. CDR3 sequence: CASTGENGSGRAGEQYF. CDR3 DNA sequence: TGTGCCAGCACGGGGGAGAATGGTAGCGGGAGGGCCGGTGAGCAGTACTTC.

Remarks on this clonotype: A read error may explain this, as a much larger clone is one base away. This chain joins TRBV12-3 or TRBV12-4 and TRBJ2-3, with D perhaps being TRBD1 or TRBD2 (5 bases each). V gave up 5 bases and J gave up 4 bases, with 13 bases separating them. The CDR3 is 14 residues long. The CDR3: CASSIRRGADTQYF. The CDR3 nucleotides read TGTGCCAGCAGTATAAGACGGGGCGCAGATACGCAGTATTTT.

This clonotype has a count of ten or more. The CDR3: CASSPGLVGYEQYF. DNA of the CDR3: TGTGCCAGCAGCCCCGGACTAGTCGGCTACGAGCAGTACTTC. This chain joins TRBV27 and TRBJ2-7; 7 bases fit TRBD2. The germline CDR1 and CDR2 sequences are MNHEY and SMNVEV (reference sequence). This CDR3 contains 14 residues. With 6 bases clipped from V and 3 bases from J, the junction kept 8 bases outside the gene matches.

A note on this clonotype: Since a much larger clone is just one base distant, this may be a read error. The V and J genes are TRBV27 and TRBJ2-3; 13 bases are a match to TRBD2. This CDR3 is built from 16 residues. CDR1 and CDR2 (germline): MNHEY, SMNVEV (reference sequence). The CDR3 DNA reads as TGTGCCGGCAGTCAGACTAGCGGGAGGCTTAGGGATACGCAGTATTTT. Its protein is CAGSQTSGRLRDTQYF.

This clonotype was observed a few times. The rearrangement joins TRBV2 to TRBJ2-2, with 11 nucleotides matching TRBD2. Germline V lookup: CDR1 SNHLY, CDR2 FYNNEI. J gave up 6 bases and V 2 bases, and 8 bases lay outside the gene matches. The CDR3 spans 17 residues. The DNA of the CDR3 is TGTGCCAGCAGTGAACTAGCGGGAGGTCAGTTGCCCGGGGAGCTGTTTTTT. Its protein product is CASSELAGGQLPGELFF.

DNA for the CDR3: TGTGCCACCAGCAGAGCGGGGGAGACCCAGTACTTC. Translated: CATSRAGETQYF. The chain uses TRBV15 and TRBJ2-5; TRBD2 is a possible D gene (5 bases). V lost 1 base and J lost 5, with 5 bases in between. This CDR3 has 12 amino acids. Germline CDR1 and CDR2: LNHNV and YYDKDF (reference sequence).

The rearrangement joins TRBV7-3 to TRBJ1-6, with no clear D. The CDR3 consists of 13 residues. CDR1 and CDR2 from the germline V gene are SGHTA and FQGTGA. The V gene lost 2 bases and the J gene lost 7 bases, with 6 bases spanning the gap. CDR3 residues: CASSLVPNSPLHF. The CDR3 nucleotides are TGTGCCAGCAGCTTAGTTCCCAATTCACCCCTCCACTTT.

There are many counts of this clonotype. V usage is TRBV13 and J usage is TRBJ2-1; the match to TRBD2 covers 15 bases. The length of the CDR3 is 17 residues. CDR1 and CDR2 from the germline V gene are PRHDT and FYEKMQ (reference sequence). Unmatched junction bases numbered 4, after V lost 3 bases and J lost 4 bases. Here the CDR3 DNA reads TGTGCCAGCAGCTTGGCCGGACTAGCGGGAGGGTACAATGAGCAGTTCTTC. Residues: CASSLAGLAGGYNEQFF.

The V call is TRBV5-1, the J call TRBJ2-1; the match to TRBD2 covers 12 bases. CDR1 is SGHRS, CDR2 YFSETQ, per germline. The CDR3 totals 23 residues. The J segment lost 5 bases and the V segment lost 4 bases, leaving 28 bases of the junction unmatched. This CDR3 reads CASSPWTSGTYANHIALDNEQFF. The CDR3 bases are TGCGCCAGCAGCCCCTGGACTAGCGGGACTTACGCCAACCATATCGCCTTAGACAATGAGCAGTTCTTC.

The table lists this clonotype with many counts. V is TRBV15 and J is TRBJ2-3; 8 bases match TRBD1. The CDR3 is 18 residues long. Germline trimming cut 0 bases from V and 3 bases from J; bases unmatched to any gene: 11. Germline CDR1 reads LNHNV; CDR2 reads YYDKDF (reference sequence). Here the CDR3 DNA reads TGTGCCACCAGCAGAGATCGATATCAACAGGGGGGTACAGATACGCAGTATTTT. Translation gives CATSRDRYQQGGTDTQYF.

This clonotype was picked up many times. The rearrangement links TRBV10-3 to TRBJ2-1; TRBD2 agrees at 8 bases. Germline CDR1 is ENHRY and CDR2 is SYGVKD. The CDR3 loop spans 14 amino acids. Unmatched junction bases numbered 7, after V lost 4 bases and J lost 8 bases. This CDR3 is CAISGSSGRDEQFF. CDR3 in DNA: TGTGCCATCAGTGGTTCTAGCGGGCGGGATGAGCAGTTCTTC.

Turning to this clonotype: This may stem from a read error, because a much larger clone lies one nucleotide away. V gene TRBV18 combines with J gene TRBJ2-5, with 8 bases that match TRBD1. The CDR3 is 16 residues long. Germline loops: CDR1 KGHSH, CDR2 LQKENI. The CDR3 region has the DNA TGTGCCAGCTCACTTGGACAGGGAGTTCTCCAAGAGACCCATTACTTC. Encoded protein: CASSLGQGVLQETHYF.

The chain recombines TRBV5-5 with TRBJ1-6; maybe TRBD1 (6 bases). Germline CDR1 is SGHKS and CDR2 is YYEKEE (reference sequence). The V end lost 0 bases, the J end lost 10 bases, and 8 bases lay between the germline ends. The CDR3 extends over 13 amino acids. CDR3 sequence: CASSLDRDSPLHF. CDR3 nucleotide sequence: TGTGCCAGCAGCTTGGACAGGGACTCACCCCTCCACTTT.

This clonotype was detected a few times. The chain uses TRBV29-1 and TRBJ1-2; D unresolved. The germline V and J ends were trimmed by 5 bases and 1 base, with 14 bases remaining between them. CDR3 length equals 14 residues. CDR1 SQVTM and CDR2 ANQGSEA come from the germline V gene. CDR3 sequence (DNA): TGCAGCGTTTATGCCTCTAGCTTTAACTATGGCTACACCTTC. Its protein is CSVYASSFNYGYTF.

The CDR3 is CASSIWGTGELFF. For the CDR3, the DNA is TGTGCCAGCAGTATCTGGGGCACCGGGGAGCTGTTTTTT. This chain links TRBV6-1 with TRBJ2-2, with D hard to call. Germline CDR1 reads MNHNS; CDR2 reads SASEGT. The V end lost 5 bases, the J end lost 4 bases, and 8 bases lay between the germline ends. The CDR3 is 13 amino acids.